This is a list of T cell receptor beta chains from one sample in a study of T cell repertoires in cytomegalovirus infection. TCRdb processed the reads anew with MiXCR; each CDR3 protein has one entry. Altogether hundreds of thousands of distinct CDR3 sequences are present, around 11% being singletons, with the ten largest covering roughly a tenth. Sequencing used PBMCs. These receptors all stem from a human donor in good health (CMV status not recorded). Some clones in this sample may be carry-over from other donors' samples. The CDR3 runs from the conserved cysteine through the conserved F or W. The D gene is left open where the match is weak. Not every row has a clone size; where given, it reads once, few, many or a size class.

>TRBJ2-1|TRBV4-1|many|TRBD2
CASSLSGMGSDEQFF
TGCGCCAGCAGCCTTAGCGGGATGGGTTCGGATGAGCAGTTCTTC
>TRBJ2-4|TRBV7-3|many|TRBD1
CASSLGQGKNIQYF
TGTGCCAGCAGCTTAGGACAGGGGAAAAACATTCAGTACTTC
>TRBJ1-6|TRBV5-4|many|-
CASSSYRDRDLYSPLHF
TGTGCCAGCAGCTCATACCGGGACCGAGATTTGTATTCACCCCTCCACTTT
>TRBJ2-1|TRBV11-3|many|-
CASSLEGLSYNEQFF
TGTGCCAGCAGCTTAGAAGGGCTATCCTACAATGAGCAGTTCTTC
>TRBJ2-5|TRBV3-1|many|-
CASSQEPQETQYF
TGTGCCAGCAGCCAAGAACCACAAGAGACCCAGTACTTC
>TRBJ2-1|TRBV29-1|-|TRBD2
CSVEGRLAVKQFF
TGCAGCGTTGAAGGGAGACTAGCGGTGAAGCAGTTCTTC
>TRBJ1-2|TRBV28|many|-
CASRPNNYGYTF
TGTGCCAGCAGACCAAATAACTATGGCTACACCTTC
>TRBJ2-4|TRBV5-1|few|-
CASSLHFTGRPGNIQYF
TGCGCCAGCAGCTTGCACTTCACCGGACGGCCCGGAAACATTCAGTACTTC
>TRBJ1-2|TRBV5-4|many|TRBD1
CASSLAGQGSYGYTF
TGTGCCAGCAGCTTGGCGGGACAGGGATCCTATGGCTACACCTTC
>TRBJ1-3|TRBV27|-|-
CASSPGTGSGNTIYF
TGTGCCAGCAGTCCCGGGACGGGCTCTGGAAACACCATATATTTT
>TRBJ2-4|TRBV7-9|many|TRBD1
CASSSQGELAKNIQYF
TGTGCCAGCAGCTCGCAGGGGGAGTTAGCCAAAAACATTCAGTACTTC
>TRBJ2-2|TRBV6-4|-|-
CASRMGTGELFF
TGTGCCAGCCGGATGGGCACCGGGGAGCTGTTTTTT
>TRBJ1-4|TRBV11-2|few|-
CASSVQTVSNEKLFF
TGTGCCAGCAGCGTACAAACTGTAAGCAATGAAAAACTGTTTTTT
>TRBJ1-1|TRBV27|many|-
CASLGLGAEAFF
TGTGCCAGCCTAGGATTGGGCGCTGAAGCTTTCTTT
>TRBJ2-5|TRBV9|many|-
CASSVEEGAGETQYF
TGTGCCAGCAGCGTAGAAGAGGGAGCGGGAGAGACCCAGTACTTC
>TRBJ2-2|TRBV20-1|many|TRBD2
CSAPAGVGELFF
TGCAGTGCTCCAGCGGGAGTCGGGGAGCTGTTTTTT
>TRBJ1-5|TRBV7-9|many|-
CASSQGNQPQHF
TGTGCCAGCAGTCAGGGCAATCAGCCCCAGCATTTT
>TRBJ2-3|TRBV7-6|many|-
CASSLAGGYTDTQYF
TGTGCCAGCAGCTTAGCAGGGGGATACACAGATACGCAGTATTTT
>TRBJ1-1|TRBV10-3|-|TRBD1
CAISTGDTEAFF
TGTGCCATCAGTACAGGGGACACTGAAGCTTTCTTT
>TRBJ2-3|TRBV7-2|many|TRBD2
CASSPLGAGVSDTQYF
TGTGCCAGCAGCCCCCTCGGCGCGGGAGTGTCAGATACGCAGTATTTT
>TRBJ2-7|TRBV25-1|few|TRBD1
CASRDRDSYEQYF
TGTGCCAGCAGAGACAGGGACTCCTACGAGCAGTACTTC
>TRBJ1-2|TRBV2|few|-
CASSELQAMDDGYTF
TGTGCCAGCAGTGAACTCCAGGCTATGGATGATGGCTACACCTTC
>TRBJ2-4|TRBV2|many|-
CASSGENIQYF
TGTGCCAGCAGTGGCGAAAACATTCAGTACTTC
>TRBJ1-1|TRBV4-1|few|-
CASSHPKGGEVNTEAFF
TGCGCCAGCAGCCATCCAAAAGGGGGAGAAGTGAACACTGAAGCTTTCTTT
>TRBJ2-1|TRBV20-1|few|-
CSAPRASYNEQFF
TGCAGTGCTCCCCGGGCCTCCTACAATGAGCAGTTCTTC
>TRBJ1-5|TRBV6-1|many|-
CASSERKGQPQHF
TGTGCCAGCAGTGAAAGGAAGGGGCAGCCCCAGCATTTT
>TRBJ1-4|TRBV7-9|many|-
CASSTTGLSEKLFF
TGTGCCAGCAGCACCACAGGTTTGAGTGAAAAACTGTTTTTT
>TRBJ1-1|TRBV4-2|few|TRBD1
CASSQDGSGGWTEAFF
TGTGCCAGCAGCCAAGATGGATCAGGGGGCTGGACTGAAGCTTTCTTT
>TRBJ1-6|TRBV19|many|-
CASSIDAVSSYNSPLHF
TGTGCCAGTAGTATCGATGCCGTAAGCTCCTATAATTCACCCCTCCACTTT
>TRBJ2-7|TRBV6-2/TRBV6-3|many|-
CASSPETRAYEQYF
TGTGCCAGCAGTCCTGAAACCAGAGCCTACGAGCAGTACTTC